This entry concerns a single T cell receptor beta chain. What it recognizes is unknown. PCR amplification relied on 60 Vbeta primers (plus 13 Jbeta primers). Clones were read by immunoSEQ multiplex PCR, and TCRdb kept only the in-frame ones, dropping some. Of 200,000 or so clones in the sample, almost 85% were seen once. These data originate in a study of cytomegalovirus exposure and HLA in healthy donors. Across the whole study: Clustering assigned 70% to 90% of the approximately 370 genotyped donors to the Caucasian-associated ancestry cluster.

Study conclusions and caveats: An analysis that was carried out later associated approximately 15,000 TCR beta sequences with HLA alleles at 0.05 false discovery rate.

The CDR3 extends over 14 amino acids. V gave up 3 bases and J gave up 13 bases; unmatched junction bases: 6. Germline CDR1 SGDLS, CDR2 YYNGEE. Sequencing used PBMCs. This receptor was taken from a boy aged 10-17 years in good health and CMV-seronegative. This chain joins TRBV9 and TRBJ1-6; 11 nucleotides line up with TRBD1. CDR3 nucleotides: TGTGCCAGCAGCGCTGGGACAGGGGGGACTCCCCTCCACTTT. Its translation: CASSAGTGGTPLHF.